These T cell receptor beta chains were read from a single sample in a study of CD8 T cells in Susac syndrome. MiXCR, applied by TCRdb to the immunoSEQ multiplex PCR reads, yields one record per CDR3 protein. The top ten clones hold less than 0.15% of a sample with more than 150,000 distinct CDR3 sequences, approximately 95% of them seen once. Material for sequencing was CD4+ T cells from PBMCs. These receptors all stem from a human donor with Susac syndrome. Each CDR3 is given with its conserved first and last residue. A D gene is named only where the DNA matches it firmly. Clone size, where shown, is once, few, many, or a class for clones that have expanded.

V	J	size	D	CDR3	DNA
TRBV12-3/TRBV12-4	TRBJ2-1	NA	TRBD1	CASSTGVSEQFF	TGTGCCAGCAGCACAGGGGTAAGTGAGCAGTTCTTC
TRBV2	TRBJ2-5	NA	TRBD2	CASSGGRGQETQYF	TGTGCCAGCAGTGGCGGGAGGGGTCAAGAGACCCAGTACTTC
TRBV4-2	TRBJ2-7	NA	TRBD2	CASSQGSGTSENEQYF	TGTGCCAGCAGCCAAGGTAGCGGGACGTCTGAAAACGAGCAGTACTTC
TRBV4-2	TRBJ1-4	NA	TRBD1	CASSQEGQMYEKLFF	TGTGCCAGCAGCCAAGAGGGACAGATGTATGAAAAACTGTTTTTT
TRBV7-8	TRBJ2-5	NA	NA	CASTALRVVGETQYF	TGTGCCAGCACGGCCCTCAGGGTGGTGGGGGAGACCCAGTACTTC
TRBV7-9	TRBJ2-7	NA	NA	CASSLELTGSSYEQYF	TGTGCCAGCAGCTTAGAGTTGACGGGGTCCTCCTACGAGCAGTACTTC
TRBV29-1	TRBJ2-3	NA	NA	CSVARRTDTQYF	TGCAGCGTAGCTCGGCGGACAGATACGCAGTATTTT
TRBV5-4	TRBJ1-1	once	NA	CASSFQRGEAFF	TGTGCCAGCAGCTTTCAGCGAGGAGAAGCTTTCTTT
TRBV28	TRBJ1-1	NA	NA	CASSFPAGDTEAFF	TGTGCCAGCAGTTTTCCGGCAGGGGACACTGAAGCTTTCTTT
TRBV29-1	TRBJ2-5	NA	TRBD1	CSVMGQGGTQYF	TGCAGCGTTATGGGACAGGGGGGGACCCAGTACTTC
TRBV4-3	TRBJ2-6	NA	NA	CASSQEAGFSGANVLTF	TGCGCCAGCAGCCAAGAAGCAGGGTTCTCTGGGGCCAACGTCCTGACTTTC
TRBV11-1	TRBJ1-5	NA	NA	CASSLGRGQPQHF	TGTGCCAGCAGCTTAGGGCGAGGACAGCCCCAGCATTTT
TRBV28	TRBJ2-3	NA	NA	CASRSRGGVTDTQYF	TGTGCCAGCAGGTCTAGGGGCGGGGTGACAGATACGCAGTATTTT
TRBV18	TRBJ2-1	NA	TRBD2	CASSPKGGGPYNEQFF	TGTGCCAGCTCACCAAAGGGCGGGGGGCCGTACAATGAGCAGTTCTTC
TRBV20-1	TRBJ2-3	NA	NA	CSASRVLAHTDTQYF	TGCAGTGCTAGTAGGGTGCTAGCCCACACAGATACGCAGTATTTT
TRBV29-1	TRBJ2-6	NA	TRBD1	CSGRTGNSGANVLTF	TGCAGCGGTCGGACAGGGAACTCTGGGGCCAACGTCCTGACTTTC
TRBV19	TRBJ2-5	once	TRBD2	CASSLGLAEPPYF	TGTGCCAGTAGTTTAGGACTAGCTGAACCGCCGTACTTC
TRBV6-2/TRBV6-3	TRBJ2-1	NA	NA	CASSDDGLPGSYNEQFF	TGTGCCAGCAGTGACGACGGACTACCCGGCTCCTACAATGAGCAGTTCTTC
TRBV5-4	TRBJ2-3	NA	TRBD2	CASSPTSGGHTDTQYF	TGTGCCAGCAGCCCGACTAGCGGGGGACACACAGATACGCAGTATTTT
TRBV9	TRBJ2-1	once	TRBD2	CASSAGGFGNNEQFF	TGTGCCAGCAGCGCCGGGGGGTTCGGAAACAATGAGCAGTTCTTC